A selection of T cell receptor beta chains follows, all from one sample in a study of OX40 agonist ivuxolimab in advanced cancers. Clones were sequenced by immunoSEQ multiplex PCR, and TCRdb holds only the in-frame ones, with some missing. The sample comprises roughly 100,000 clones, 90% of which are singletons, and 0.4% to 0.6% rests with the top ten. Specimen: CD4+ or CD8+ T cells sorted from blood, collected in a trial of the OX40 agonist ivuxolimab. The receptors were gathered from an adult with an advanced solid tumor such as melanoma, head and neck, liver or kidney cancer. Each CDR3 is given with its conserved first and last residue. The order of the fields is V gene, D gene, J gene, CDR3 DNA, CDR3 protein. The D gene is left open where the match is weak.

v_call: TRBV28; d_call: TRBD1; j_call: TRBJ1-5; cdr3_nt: TGTGCCAGCAGGGGACAGGGGAAGGGACAGCCCCAGCATTTT; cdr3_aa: CASRGQGKGQPQHF
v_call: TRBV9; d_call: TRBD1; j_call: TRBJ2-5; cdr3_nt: TGTGCCAGCAGCCCACGACAGGGATTGTACCAAGAGACCCAGTACTTC; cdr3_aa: CASSPRQGLYQETQYF
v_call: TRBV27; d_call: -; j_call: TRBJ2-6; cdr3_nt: TGTGCCAGCAGCTTCACGCCGCGGGCTGGGGCCAACGTCCTGACTTTC; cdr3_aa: CASSFTPRAGANVLTF
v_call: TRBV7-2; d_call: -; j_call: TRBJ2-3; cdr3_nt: TGTGCCAGCAGCTTAGAGCCGGCCGTGACAGATACGCAGTATTTT; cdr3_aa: CASSLEPAVTDTQYF
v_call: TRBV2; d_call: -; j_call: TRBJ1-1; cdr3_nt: TGTGCCAGCAAGGAGAACGGGATGAACACTGAAGCTTTCTTT; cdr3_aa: CASKENGMNTEAFF
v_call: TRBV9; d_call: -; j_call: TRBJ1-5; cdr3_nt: TGTGCCAGCAGCGTAGATGGGCAGGGCGGCCAGCCCCAGCATTTT; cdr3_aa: CASSVDGQGGQPQHF
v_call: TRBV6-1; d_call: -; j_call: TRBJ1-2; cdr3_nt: TGTGCCAGCAGTGAAGATATGGCAGGCCTTCCCTATGGCTACACCTTC; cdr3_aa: CASSEDMAGLPYGYTF
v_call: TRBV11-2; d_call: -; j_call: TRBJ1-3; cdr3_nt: TGTGCCAGCAGCCAGGGGATGACTTCAGGAAACACCATATATTTT; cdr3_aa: CASSQGMTSGNTIYF
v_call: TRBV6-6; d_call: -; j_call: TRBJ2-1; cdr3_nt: TGTGCCAGCAGTTGGACTGGCAATGAGCAGTTCTTC; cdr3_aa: CASSWTGNEQFF
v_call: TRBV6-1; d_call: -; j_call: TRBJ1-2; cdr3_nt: TGTGCCAGCAGTCGTGGAACGGCGGGGTTTTTGGGCTACACCTTC; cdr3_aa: CASSRGTAGFLGYTF
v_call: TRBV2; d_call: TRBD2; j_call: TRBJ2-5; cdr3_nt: TGTGCCAGCATTGGGGGACTAGCGGGGCCCGGGGAGACCCAGTACTTC; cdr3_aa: CASIGGLAGPGETQYF
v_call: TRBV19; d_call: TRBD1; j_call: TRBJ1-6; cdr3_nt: TGTGCCAGTAGAAACCCTCGGGACAGGGCGAATTCACCCCTCCACTTT; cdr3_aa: CASRNPRDRANSPLHF
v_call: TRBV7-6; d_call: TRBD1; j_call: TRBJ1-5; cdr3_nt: TGTGCCAGCAGCTTCGGCAGGGGGGAACAGCCCCAGCATTTT; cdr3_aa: CASSFGRGEQPQHF
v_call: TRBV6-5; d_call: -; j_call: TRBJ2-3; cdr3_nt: TGTGCCAGCAGTTACTCGACCACAGATACGCAGTATTTT; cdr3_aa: CASSYSTTDTQYF
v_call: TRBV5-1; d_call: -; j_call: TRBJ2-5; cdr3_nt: TGCGCCAGCAGCTCGGGCGGGACACCGAGGCGAGAGACCCAGTACTTC; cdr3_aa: CASSSGGTPRRETQYF
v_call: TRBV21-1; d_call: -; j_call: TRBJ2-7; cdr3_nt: TGTGCCAGCAGCAAAACAGGGTCCTACGAGCAGTACTTC; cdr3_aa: CASSKTGSYEQYF
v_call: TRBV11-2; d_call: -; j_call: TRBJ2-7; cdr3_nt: TGTGCCAGCAGCTTTGGTACCTTCTCCTACGAGCAGTACTTC; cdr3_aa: CASSFGTFSYEQYF